Below are 12 T cell receptor beta chains sequenced from a single sample in a study of cytomegalovirus exposure and HLA in healthy donors. PCR used 60 Vbeta primers and 13 Jbeta primers. Profiled with immunoSEQ multiplex PCR; TCRdb holds only in-frame clones, not every one. The data contain about 90,000 clones, around 84% of them seen just once; the ten biggest clones take up 4.6%. Input material: PBMCs. Receptor source: a woman aged 40-49 years in good health and CMV-seropositive.

The V call is TRBV6-4, the J call TRBJ2-3; 12 positions match TRBD2. The germline gives CDR1 MRHNA, CDR2 SNTAGT. This CDR3 spans 15 amino acids. Losses at the gene ends were 5 bases for V and 6 bases for J; bases not matched to a gene: 6. The CDR3 region is CASSKGTSGSDTQYF. CDR3 sequence (DNA): TGTGCCAGCAGTAAGGGGACTAGCGGGTCCGATACGCAGTATTTT.

The rearrangement links TRBV5-4 to TRBJ1-2; TRBD1 aligns across 9 bases. There are 14 residues in the CDR3. J lost 8 bases, V lost 4 bases, and 9 bases had no gene match. Germline lookup yields CDR1 SGHNT and CDR2 YYREEE (reference sequence). The CDR3: CASSPTGGVRGYTF. The DNA of the CDR3 is TGTGCCAGCAGCCCGACAGGGGGAGTTCGGGGCTACACCTTC.

This clone was found a few times. V and J are TRBV5-4 and TRBJ1-2, with D perhaps matching TRBD1 (6 bases). Trimming stripped 2 bases from V and 4 bases from J, with 12 bases between. Germline V lookup: CDR1 SGHNT, CDR2 YYREEE (reference sequence). The CDR3 runs 14 residues. The CDR3 DNA reads TGTGCCAGCAGCTTAAAGGGGACACCCTATGGCTACACCTTC. This gives the protein CASSLKGTPYGYTF.

J is TRBJ2-1 and V is TRBV13, with a possible D match to TRBD2 (5 bases). Trimming removed 8 bases at V and 14 bases at J, with 19 bases between. Germline assignment: CDR1 PRHDT and CDR2 FYEKMQ (reference sequence). The length of the CDR3 is 12 residues. The CDR3 coding sequence is TGTGCCAGCCCTTACAACGACGGGGAAAAGTTCTTC. The encoded protein is CASPYNDGEKFF. The full variable domain, rest sourced from reference TRBV13 and TRBJ2-1, is AAGVIQSPRHLIKEKRETATLKCYPIPRHDTVYWYQQGPGQDPQFLISFYEKMQSDKGSIPDRFSAQQFSDYHSELNMSSLELGDSALYFCASPYNDGEKFFGPGTRLTVL.

J is TRBJ1-1 and V is TRBV5-4; D not certain. The CDR3 runs 14 residues. Trimming stripped 4 bases from V and 4 bases from J, with 14 bases between. CDR1 and CDR2 from the germline V gene are SGHNT and YYREEE (reference sequence). CDR3 sequence (DNA): TGTGCCAGCAGCCTCGAGGCGGGGTTCACTGAAGCTTTCTTT. Translating it yields CASSLEAGFTEAFF.

This chain connects TRBV5-1 to TRBJ2-1; 15 nucleotides align to TRBD2. V shed 1 base and J 7 bases; nucleotides not matched to a gene: 6. Germline assignment: CDR1 SGHRS and CDR2 YFSETQ. The CDR3 extends over 17 amino acids. The DNA of the CDR3 is TGCGCCAGCAGCTTGAGTTCGGGGACTAGCGGGAGGAATGAGCAGTTCTTC. Amino acid sequence: CASSLSSGTSGRNEQFF.

Only one count was recorded for this clone. The CDR3 nucleotides read TGTGCCAGCAGCCAAGAAAGGTCGGGAGGGCCGAATGAGCAGTTCTTC. Protein product: CASSQERSGGPNEQFF. V and J are TRBV4-2 and TRBJ2-1; 8 bases line up with TRBD2. Germline V CDR1 and CDR2: LGHNA, YNFKEQ. This CDR3 has 16 residues. V shed 0 bases and J 7 bases; nucleotides not matched to a gene: 8.

V and J are TRBV18 and TRBJ1-5; 7 nucleotides align to TRBD1. The CDR3 runs 17 residues. V dropped 3 bases and J dropped 0; count of bases not matched to a gene: 8. In germline, CDR1 is KGHSH, CDR2 LQKENI. CDR3 DNA: TGTGCCAGCTCACCCCCCGGGACAGTCCTTAGCAATCAGCCCCAGCATTTT. Its protein is CASSPPGTVLSNQPQHF.

The chain has TRBV6-1 and TRBJ2-7; possible D gene TRBD1, 6 bases. CDR1 is MNHNS, CDR2 SASEGT, per germline. V lost 3 bases, J lost 2 bases, and 14 bases lay in between. The CDR3 is 15 amino acids. In DNA, the CDR3 is TGTGCCAGCAGTGAGGGCAGGGGACGAACCTACGAGCAGTACTTC. This translates into CASSEGRGRTYEQYF.

The chain recombines TRBV7-3 with TRBJ1-1; D is ambiguous. V was clipped by 3 bases and J by 1 base, with 15 bases between them. CDR1 is SGHTA and CDR2 is FQGTGA in the germline V gene. There are 16 residues in the CDR3. The CDR3 spells CASSFFLVWANTEAFF. The CDR3 DNA sequence: TGTGCCAGCAGCTTCTTCTTGGTGTGGGCGAACACTGAAGCTTTCTTT.

The J gene is TRBJ2-5, the V gene TRBV28; D is perhaps TRBD2 (6 bases). The J call may be in error: the DNA end matches TRBJ2-7 better. CDR3 length: 14 amino acids. The germline V gene has CDR1 MDHEN and CDR2 SYDVKM. The CDR3, as DNA: TGTGCCAGCAGTTTACACGGGAGATCCTACGAGCAGTACTTC. It specifies CASSLHGRSYEQYF.

V gene TRBV6-5 combines with J gene TRBJ2-1, with D perhaps matching TRBD2 (5 bases). Germline lookup yields CDR1 MNHEY and CDR2 SVGAGI. The CDR3 runs to 14 residues. V was pared by 0 bases and J by 4 bases, with 7 bases between. The CDR3 here is CASSYSSEYNEQFF. The CDR3 coding sequence is TGTGCCAGCAGTTACTCTAGCGAGTACAATGAGCAGTTCTTC.